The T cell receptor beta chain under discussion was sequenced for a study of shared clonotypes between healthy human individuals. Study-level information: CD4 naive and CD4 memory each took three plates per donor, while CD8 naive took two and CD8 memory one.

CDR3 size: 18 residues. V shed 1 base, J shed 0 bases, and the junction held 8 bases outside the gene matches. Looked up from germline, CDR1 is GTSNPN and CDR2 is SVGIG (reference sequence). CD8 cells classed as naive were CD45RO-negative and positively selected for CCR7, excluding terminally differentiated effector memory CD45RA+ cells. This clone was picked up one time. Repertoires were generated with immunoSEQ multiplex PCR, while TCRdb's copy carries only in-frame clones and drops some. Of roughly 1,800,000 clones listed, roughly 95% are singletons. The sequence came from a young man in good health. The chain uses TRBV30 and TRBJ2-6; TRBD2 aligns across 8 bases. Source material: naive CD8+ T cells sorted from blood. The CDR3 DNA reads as TGTGCCTGGAGTGACGACGGGGGGGCGATCTCTGGGGCCAACGTCCTGACTTTC. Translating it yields CAWSDDGGAISGANVLTF.